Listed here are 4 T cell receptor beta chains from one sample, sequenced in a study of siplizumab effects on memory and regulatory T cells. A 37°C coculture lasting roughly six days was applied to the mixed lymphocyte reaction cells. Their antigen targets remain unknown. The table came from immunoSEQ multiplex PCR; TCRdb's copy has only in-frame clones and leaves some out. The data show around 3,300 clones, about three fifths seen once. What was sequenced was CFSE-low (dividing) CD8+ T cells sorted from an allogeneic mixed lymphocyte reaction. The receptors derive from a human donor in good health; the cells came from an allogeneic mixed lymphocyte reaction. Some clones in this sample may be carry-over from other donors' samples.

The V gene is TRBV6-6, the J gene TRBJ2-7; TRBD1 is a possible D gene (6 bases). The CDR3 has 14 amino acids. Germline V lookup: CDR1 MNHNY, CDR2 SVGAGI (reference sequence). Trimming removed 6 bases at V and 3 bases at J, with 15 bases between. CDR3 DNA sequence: TGTGCCAGCAGGACAAAGGACAGACTCTACGAGCAGTACTTC. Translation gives CASRTKDRLYEQYF.

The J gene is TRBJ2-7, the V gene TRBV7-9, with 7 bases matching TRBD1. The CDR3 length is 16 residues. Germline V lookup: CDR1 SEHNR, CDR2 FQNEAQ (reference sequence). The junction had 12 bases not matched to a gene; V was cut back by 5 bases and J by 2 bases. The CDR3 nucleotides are TGTGCCAGCAGCGCCAAAGAGGACAGGTACCCCTACGAGCAGTACTTC. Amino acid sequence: CASSAKEDRYPYEQYF.

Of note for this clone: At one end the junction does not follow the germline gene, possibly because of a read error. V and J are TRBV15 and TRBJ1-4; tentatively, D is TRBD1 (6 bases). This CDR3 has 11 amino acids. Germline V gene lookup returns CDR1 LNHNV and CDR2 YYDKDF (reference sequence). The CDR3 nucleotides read TGTGCCACCAGCGCCCTGGGGGGCAGGGTTTTT. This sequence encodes CATSALGGRVF.

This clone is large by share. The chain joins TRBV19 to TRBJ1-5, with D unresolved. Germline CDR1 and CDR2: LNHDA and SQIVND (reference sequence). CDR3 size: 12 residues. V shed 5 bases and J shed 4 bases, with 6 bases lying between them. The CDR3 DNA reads TGTGCCAGTAGTCCGGGGAATCAGCCCCAGCATTTT. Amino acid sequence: CASSPGNQPQHF. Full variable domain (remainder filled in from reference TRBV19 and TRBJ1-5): DGGITQSPKYLFRKEGQNVTLSCEQNLNHDAMYWYRQDPGQGLRLIYYSQIVNDFQKGDIAEGYSVSREKKESFPLTVTSAQKNPTAFYLCASSPGNQPQHFGDGTRLSIL.